A single sample gave rise to the 14 T cell receptor beta chains below, sequenced in a study of radiotherapy plus CTLA-4 blockade in lung cancer. The table came from immunoSEQ multiplex PCR; TCRdb's copy has only in-frame clones and leaves some out. Of around 40,000 clones listed, 75% were seen once; the top ten hold 9.8%. Material: peripheral blood, obtained from a patient treated with radiotherapy plus ipilimumab. Receptor source: a human donor with non-small cell lung cancer who had stable disease on radiotherapy plus ipilimumab.

On this clone itself: One junction end disagrees with the germline gene, perhaps due to a read error. The rearrangement uses TRBV9 and TRBJ1-1, with no clear D. Germline CDR1 reads SGDLS; CDR2 reads YYNGEE. The length of the CDR3 is 14 residues. The CDR3 sequence: CASSVGMGKTEAFF. The CDR3 DNA reads as TGTGCCAGCAGCGTAGGTATGGGTAAGACTGAGGCTTTCTTT.

This chain joins TRBV5-6 and TRBJ1-3, with D perhaps matching TRBD1 (6 bases). Germline CDR1 reads SGHDT; CDR2 reads YYEEEE. The V end lost 3 bases, the J end lost 0 bases, and 10 bases lay between the germline ends. CDR3 length equals 15 residues. Written as DNA, the CDR3 is TGTGCCAGCAGCTCGGGACATACCTCTGGAAACACCATATATTTT. Translating it yields CASSSGHTSGNTIYF.

Only a few counts were recorded for this clone. The chain couples TRBV29-1 to TRBJ1-1, with D tentatively TRBD1 (6 bases). V dropped 7 bases and J dropped 1 base, with 13 bases sitting between them. This CDR3 is built from 13 residues. Looked up from germline, CDR1 is SQVTM and CDR2 is ANQGSEA. The CDR3, as DNA: TGCAGCGCATGGGGACAACCGAACACTGAAGCTTTCTTT. It yields the protein CSAWGQPNTEAFF. Drawing the rest from reference TRBV29-1 and TRBJ1-1, the complete variable domain is SAVISQKPSRDICQRGTSLTIQCQVDSQVTMMFWYRQQPGQSLTLIATANQGSEATYESGFVIDKFPISRPNLTFSTLTVSNMSPEDSSIYLCSAWGQPNTEAFFGQGTRLTVV.

The rearrangement joins TRBV5-6 to TRBJ1-5, with a possible D match to TRBD1 (6 bases). The CDR3 contains 16 residues. V was clipped by 4 bases and J by 0 bases, with 14 bases between them. Germline V gene lookup returns CDR1 SGHDT and CDR2 YYEEEE. In DNA form, the CDR3 reads TGTGCCAGCAGCACCTCGGACAGTCATAGCAATCAGCCCCAGCATTTT. Translation gives CASSTSDSHSNQPQHF. The whole variable domain, filled in from reference TRBV5-6 and TRBJ1-5, reads DAGVTQSPTHLIKTRGQQVTLRCSPKSGHDTVSWYQQALGQGPQFIFQYYEEEERQRGNFPDRFSGHQFPNYSSELNVNALLLGDSALYLCASSTSDSHSNQPQHFGDGTRLSIL.

V usage is TRBV28 and J usage is TRBJ2-3; 10 nucleotides align to TRBD1. J gave up 1 base and V 6 bases, and 4 bases lay outside the gene matches. Germline loops: CDR1 MDHEN, CDR2 SYDVKM. The CDR3 loop spans 15 amino acids. The CDR3 region is CASSSGTGGTDTQYF. CDR3 bases: TGTGCCAGCAGCTCCGGGACAGGGGGCACAGATACGCAGTATTTT.

The V gene is TRBV14, the J gene TRBJ1-4; 8 nucleotides agree with TRBD1. V was pared by 1 base and J by 7 bases, with 11 bases of the junction left unmatched. CDR3 size: 17 residues. CDR1 and CDR2 (germline): SGHDN, FVKESK. CDR3 loop: CASSQGTGRVIGEKLFF. The CDR3 DNA reads as TGTGCCAGCAGCCAAGGGACAGGGAGAGTGATTGGTGAAAAACTGTTTTTT.

In this sample, this clone turned up a few times. The CDR3 protein is CASSLAPRTGGYNSPLHF. CDR3 DNA sequence: TGCGCCAGCAGCTTGGCCCCACGGACAGGAGGGTATAATTCACCCCTCCACTTT. The genes are TRBV5-1 and TRBJ1-6; TRBD1 agrees at 7 bases. The V segment lost 0 bases and the J segment 4 bases; nucleotides outside the gene matches: 10. The CDR3 totals 18 residues. Germline V gene sequence: CDR1 SGHRS, CDR2 YFSETQ. Full variable domain (outside the CDR3, taken from reference TRBV5-1 and TRBJ1-6): KAGVTQTPRYLIKTRGQQVTLSCSPISGHRSVSWYQQTPGQGLQFLFEYFSETQRNKGNFPGRFSGRQFSNSRSEMNVSTLELGDSALYLCASSLAPRTGGYNSPLHFGNGTRLTVT.

This clone has just one count. This sequence joins TRBV7-9 and TRBJ1-4, with 7 nucleotides matching TRBD1. CDR3 size: 12 residues. V was pared by 5 bases and J by 7 bases, with 1 base of the junction left unmatched. Germline-derived CDR1 and CDR2 are SEHNR and FQNEAQ (reference sequence). CDR3 sequence (DNA): TGTGCCAGCAGCAACAGGGGTGAAAAACTGTTTTTT. Amino acid sequence: CASSNRGEKLFF.

This chain connects TRBV7-9 to TRBJ1-4; D uncertain. Trimming took off 0 bases at V and 2 bases at J, with 7 bases between the two ends. CDR1 is SEHNR, CDR2 FQNEAQ, per germline (reference sequence). The CDR3 spans 15 residues. In nucleotides, the CDR3 is TGTGCCAGCAGCTTAGCGCGGCCCACTAATGAAAAACTGTTTTTT. This encodes CASSLARPTNEKLFF.

The chain couples TRBV29-1 to TRBJ1-1; a weak D match, TRBD1 (5 bases). The CDR3 extends over 13 amino acids. Germline CDR1 and CDR2: SQVTM and ANQGSEA. V gave up 3 bases and J gave up 2 bases, with 10 bases separating them. The CDR3 reads CSVDSGGNTEAFF. In nucleotides, the CDR3 is TGCAGCGTTGACTCCGGGGGTAACACTGAAGCTTTCTTT.

The CDR3 DNA follows: TGTGCCAGCAGCTTAGGGGAGGGGTTTTTTTACAATGAGCAGTTCTTC. Its protein product is CASSLGEGFFYNEQFF. The rearrangement links TRBV7-9 to TRBJ2-1; 7 bases agree with TRBD2. In germline, CDR1 is SEHNR, CDR2 FQNEAQ (reference sequence). The CDR3 totals 16 residues. Losses at the gene ends were 1 base for V and 4 bases for J; bases not matched to a gene: 7. Supplemented by reference TRBV7-9 and TRBJ2-1, the full variable domain reads DTGVSQNPRHKITKRGQNVTFRCDPISEHNRLYWYRQTLGQGPEFLTYFQNEAQLEKSRLLSDRFSAERPKGSFSTLEIQRTEQGDSAMYLCASSLGEGFFYNEQFFGPGTRLTVL.

This chain connects TRBV4-1 to TRBJ2-1; D unresolved. Per germline, CDR1 MGHRA and CDR2 YSYEKL. V was cut by 2 bases and J by 3 bases, with 14 bases left in between. CDR3 length: 16 residues. This CDR3 reads CASSQRTPNDYNEQFF. CDR3 nucleotides: TGCGCCAGCAGCCAACGAACTCCAAACGACTACAATGAGCAGTTCTTC.

This chain connects TRBV10-3 to TRBJ1-4; D gene unclear. CDR3 size: 15 residues. CDR1 is ENHRY, CDR2 SYGVKD, per germline. The V end was cut by 0 bases, the J end by 7 bases, with 12 bases between. This chain's CDR3 is CAISESLGGSEKLFF. The CDR3 nucleotides are TGTGCCATCAGTGAGTCGCTGGGAGGGAGTGAAAAACTGTTTTTT.

The V and J genes are TRBV9 and TRBJ1-5; a weak D match, TRBD1 (6 bases). Germline values: CDR1 SGDLS, CDR2 YYNGEE. The germline V and J ends were trimmed by 0 bases and 5 bases, with 6 bases remaining between them. The CDR3 sequence is 13 residues long. The CDR3, as DNA: TGTGCCAGCAGCGTAGACAGGGATCAGCCCCAGCATTTT. It codes for CASSVDRDQPQHF.